This entry features one T cell receptor (beta chain) sequence. Study processing details: For nucleated cells, counts were estimated from reference gene primer amplification. Produced via immunoSEQ multiplex PCR; TCRdb's table is partial and in-frame only. The V and J calls and clone size come from that table; D and trimming were worked out from the DNA. The profile covers roughly 300,000 clones, with about 82% appearing a single time and 1.5% to 2% taken by the ten largest. From germline, CDR1 is MNHEY and CDR2 SMNVEV (reference sequence). The germline V and J ends were trimmed by 6 bases and 7 bases, with 16 bases remaining between them. This CDR3 is built from 14 residues. This entry comes from a study of blood T cell repertoires in COVID-19. Study-level background: The United States, Italy and Spain provided the acute and convalescent COVID-19 samples. In each case, the material was cDNA or gDNA derived from T cells, B-cell-depleted T cells, or PBMCs.

This chain connects TRBV27 to TRBJ1-5, with D perhaps TRBD1 (6 bases). Specimen: peripheral blood. The receptor comes from a woman aged 45-65 years with acute or convalescent COVID-19. This CDR3 is CASSQTQGWQPQHF. The CDR3 DNA reads TGTGCCAGCAGCCAAACACAGGGATGGCAGCCCCAGCATTTT.